This entry lists 9 T cell receptor beta chains sequenced from one sample in a study of T-cell reconstitution after alpha-beta-depleted transplantation in children. This sample's TCRbeta library carried unique molecular identifier barcodes. MiXCR, run by TCRdb on the PCR reads, gives a single entry per CDR3 protein. The table lists 600,000 or so distinct CDR3 sequences, roughly 23% of them singletons, with about 14% in the top ten. This sample comprised PBMCs, mostly from graft donor cells, obtained 360 days after TCRalphabeta/CD19-depleted stem cell transplant. The receptors were gathered from a boy in the first two years of life who had a stem cell transplant for acute myeloid leukemia, so the T cells may come from the graft donor.

The chain couples TRBV5-5 to TRBJ2-1; 7 bases match TRBD2. Trimming removed 0 bases from V and 1 base from J; junction bases left unmatched: 7. There are 17 residues in the CDR3. Germline lookup yields CDR1 SGHKS and CDR2 YYEKEE (reference sequence). The CDR3 loop is CASSLGLPRGSYNEQFF. The CDR3 DNA reads TGTGCCAGCAGCTTGGGGCTCCCGCGGGGGTCCTACAATGAGCAGTTCTTC.

The genes are TRBV7-9 and TRBJ1-1, with D perhaps matching TRBD1 (6 bases). CDR1 and CDR2 (germline): SEHNR, FQNEAQ (reference sequence). Trimming cost V 4 bases and J 0 bases, with 15 bases left between them. There are 16 residues in the CDR3. In DNA, the CDR3 is TGTGCCAGCAGCTCCCAAGTGGGACACCTGAACACTGAAGCTTTCTTT. As protein: CASSSQVGHLNTEAFF.

This rearrangement joins TRBV5-1 to TRBJ1-2; D is perhaps TRBD1 (5 bases). The germline V gene encodes CDR1 SGHRS and CDR2 YFSETQ. The CDR3 spans 17 residues. The V end lost 4 bases, the J end lost 2 bases, and 21 bases lay between the germline ends. CDR3 DNA: TGCGCCAGCAGCCCCCAGGGTCACACCGGAGTGAACTATGGCTACACCTTC. It translates to CASSPQGHTGVNYGYTF.

This clonotype was counted at least ten times. This chain connects TRBV4-3 to TRBJ1-4; D is ambiguous. V was clipped by 1 base and J by 8 bases, with 8 bases between them. CDR1 is LGHNA, CDR2 YSLEER, per germline. CDR3 length: 13 amino acids. DNA for the CDR3: TGCGCCAGCAGCCAAGCCTCCGGAGAAAAACTGTTTTTT. Protein product: CASSQASGEKLFF.

In its sample, this clonotype was seen many times. The chain carries TRBV14 and TRBJ2-5; D uncertain. Trimming pared 0 bases from V and 5 bases from J, leaving 10 bases between. Germline V gene sequence: CDR1 SGHDN, CDR2 FVKESK. The CDR3 consists of 14 residues. CDR3 sequence: CASSQDWDFETQYF. Here the CDR3 DNA reads TGTGCCAGCAGCCAAGATTGGGATTTTGAGACCCAGTACTTC.

The chain recombines TRBV4-1 with TRBJ1-1; no clear D. The CDR3 consists of 15 residues. Trimming removed 0 bases from V and 6 bases from J, with 14 bases in between. The germline CDR1 and CDR2 sequences are MGHRA and YSYEKL. This CDR3 reads CASSQEVQWGAEAFF. For the CDR3, the DNA is TGCGCCAGCAGCCAAGAGGTTCAGTGGGGAGCTGAAGCTTTCTTT.

This chain connects TRBV24-1 to TRBJ2-3, with D uncertain. Germline CDR1 KGHDR, CDR2 SFDVKD. Trimming stripped 6 bases from V and 0 bases from J, with 9 bases between. The length of the CDR3 is 14 residues. CDR3 DNA: TGTGCCACCAGTAAGCCGGCAAGCACAGATACGCAGTATTTT. Protein: CATSKPASTDTQYF.

This clonotype occurred many times. The V and J genes are TRBV4-3 and TRBJ1-6; 8 positions agree with TRBD1. With V trimmed by 0 bases and J by 4 bases, 5 bases remained unmatched. CDR3 length: 17 residues. CDR1 LGHNA and CDR2 YSLEER come from the germline V gene. CDR3 region: CASSQDIDRGYNSPLHF. CDR3 DNA sequence: TGCGCCAGCAGCCAAGATATCGACAGGGGATATAATTCACCCCTCCACTTT.

A few counts support this clonotype. The V and J genes are TRBV20-1 and TRBJ2-5; 12 bases are a match to TRBD2. The V segment lost 6 bases and the J segment 2 bases; nucleotides outside the gene matches: 7. The CDR3 is made up of 15 amino acids. Germline V gives CDR1 DFQATT, CDR2 SNEGSKA (reference sequence). Written as DNA, the CDR3 is TGCAGTGCCTATACTAGCGGGGGGACACAAGAGACCCAGTACTTC. Encoded protein: CSAYTSGGTQETQYF.